The subject of this entry is one T cell receptor (beta chain). Its target is not known. The CDR3 is made up of 14 amino acids. V was clipped by 1 base and J by 4 bases, with 9 bases between them. CDR1 is SEHNR and CDR2 is FQNEAQ in the germline V gene (reference sequence). Assay: immunoSEQ multiplex PCR; the TCRdb copy retains only in-frame clones and omits some. Among around 150,000 clones, about 90% were seen once, and the ten largest hold about 1%. The sample originates from a study of T cell responses to AZD1222 COVID-19 vaccine. Whole-study findings and limits: Repertoire samples came only from after the peak T cell response.

Sequencing used peripheral blood, obtained 28 days after the second AZD1222 dose. The sequence derives from an adult who received the AZD1222 COVID-19 vaccine. This chain connects TRBV7-9 to TRBJ2-3; the D gene is possibly TRBD1 (5 bases). CDR3: CASSLDRYPDTQYF. In nucleotides, the CDR3 is TGTGCCAGCAGCTTAGACAGGTACCCAGATACGCAGTATTTT.